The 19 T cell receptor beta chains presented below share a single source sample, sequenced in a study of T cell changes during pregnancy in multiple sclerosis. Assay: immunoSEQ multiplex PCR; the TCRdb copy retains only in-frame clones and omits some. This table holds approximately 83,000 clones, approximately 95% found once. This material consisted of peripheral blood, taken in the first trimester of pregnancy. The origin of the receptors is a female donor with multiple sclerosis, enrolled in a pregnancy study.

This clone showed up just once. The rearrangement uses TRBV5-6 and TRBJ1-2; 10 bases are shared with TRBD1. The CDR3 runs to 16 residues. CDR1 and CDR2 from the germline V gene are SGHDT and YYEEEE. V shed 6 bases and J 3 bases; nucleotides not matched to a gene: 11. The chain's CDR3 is CASTMDRGGSHYGYTF. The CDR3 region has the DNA TGTGCCAGCACCATGGACAGGGGGGGTTCTCACTATGGCTACACCTTC. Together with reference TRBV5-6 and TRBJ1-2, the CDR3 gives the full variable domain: DAGVTQSPTHLIKTRGQQVTLRCSPKSGHDTVSWYQQALGQGPQFIFQYYEEEERQRGNFPDRFSGHQFPNYSSELNVNALLLGDSALYLCASTMDRGGSHYGYTFGSGTRLTVV.

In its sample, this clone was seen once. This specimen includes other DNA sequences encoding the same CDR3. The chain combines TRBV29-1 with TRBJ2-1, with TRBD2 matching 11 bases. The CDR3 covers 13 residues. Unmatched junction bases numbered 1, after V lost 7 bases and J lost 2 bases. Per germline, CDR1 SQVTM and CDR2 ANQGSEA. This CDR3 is CSGSGGAYNEQFF. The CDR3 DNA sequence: TGCAGCGGTAGCGGGGGGGCCTACAATGAGCAGTTCTTC.

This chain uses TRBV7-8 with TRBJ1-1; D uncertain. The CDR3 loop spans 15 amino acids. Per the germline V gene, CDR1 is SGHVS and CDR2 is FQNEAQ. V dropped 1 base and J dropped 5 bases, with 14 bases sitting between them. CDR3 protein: CASSLGRLRVTEAFF. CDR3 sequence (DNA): TGTGCCAGCAGCTTAGGCCGGCTGAGGGTGACTGAAGCTTTCTTT.

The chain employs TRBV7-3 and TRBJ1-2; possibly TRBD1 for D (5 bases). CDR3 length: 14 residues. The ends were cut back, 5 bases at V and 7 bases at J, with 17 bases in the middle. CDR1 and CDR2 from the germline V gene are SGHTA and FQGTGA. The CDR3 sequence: CASSAFGRAGGYTF. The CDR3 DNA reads TGTGCCAGCAGCGCCTTTGGCAGGGCAGGTGGCTACACCTTC.

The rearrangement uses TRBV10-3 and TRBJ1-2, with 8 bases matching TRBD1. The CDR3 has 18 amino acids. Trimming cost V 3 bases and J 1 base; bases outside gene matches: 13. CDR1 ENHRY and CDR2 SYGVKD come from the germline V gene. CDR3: CAISDSRTGNLGNYGYTF. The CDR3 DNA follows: TGTGCCATCAGTGATTCCAGGACAGGGAATTTAGGTAACTATGGCTACACCTTC.

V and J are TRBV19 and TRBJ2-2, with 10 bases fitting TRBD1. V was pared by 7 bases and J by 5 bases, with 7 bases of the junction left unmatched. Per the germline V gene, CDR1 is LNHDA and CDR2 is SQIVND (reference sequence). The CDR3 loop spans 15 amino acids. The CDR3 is CASTTGTGETGELFF. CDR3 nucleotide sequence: TGTGCCAGTACTACCGGGACAGGGGAGACCGGGGAGCTGTTTTTT.

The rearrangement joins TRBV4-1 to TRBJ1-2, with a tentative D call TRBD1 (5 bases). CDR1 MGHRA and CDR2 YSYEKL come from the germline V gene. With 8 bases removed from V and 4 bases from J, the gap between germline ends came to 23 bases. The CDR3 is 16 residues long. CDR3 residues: CASHPGLTDGFYGYTF. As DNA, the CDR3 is TGCGCCAGCCACCCGGGACTCACAGACGGATTCTATGGCTACACCTTC.

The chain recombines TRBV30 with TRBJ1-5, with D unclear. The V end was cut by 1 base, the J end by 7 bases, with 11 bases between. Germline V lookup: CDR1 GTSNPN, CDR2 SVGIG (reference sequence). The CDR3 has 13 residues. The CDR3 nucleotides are TGTGCCTGGAGTGCGGGCGCGGGGCAGCCCCAGCATTTT. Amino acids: CAWSAGAGQPQHF. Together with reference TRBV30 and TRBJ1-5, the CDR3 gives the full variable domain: SQTIHQWPATLVQPVGSPLSLECTVEGTSNPNLYWYRQAAGRGLQLLFYSVGIGQISSEVPQNLSASRPQDRQFILSSKKLLLSDSGFYLCAWSAGAGQPQHFGDGTRLSIL.

This chain's CDR3 is CARSLSRTGVTGELFF. CDR3 in DNA: TGTGCCAGAAGCTTATCCCGGACAGGGGTAACCGGGGAGCTGTTTTTT. This chain links TRBV5-3 with TRBJ2-2; TRBD1 matches at 9 bases. TRBV5-3 falls under the ORF class, with uncertain function. The CDR3 length is 16 residues. The junction had 7 bases not matched to a gene; V was cut back by 2 bases and J by 5 bases.

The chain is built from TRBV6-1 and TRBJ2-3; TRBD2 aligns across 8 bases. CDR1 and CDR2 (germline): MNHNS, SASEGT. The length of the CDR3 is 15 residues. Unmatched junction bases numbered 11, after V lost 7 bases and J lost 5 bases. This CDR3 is CASTEGGGGLDTQYF. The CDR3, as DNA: TGTGCCAGCACAGAGGGAGGCGGGGGGTTAGATACGCAGTATTTT.

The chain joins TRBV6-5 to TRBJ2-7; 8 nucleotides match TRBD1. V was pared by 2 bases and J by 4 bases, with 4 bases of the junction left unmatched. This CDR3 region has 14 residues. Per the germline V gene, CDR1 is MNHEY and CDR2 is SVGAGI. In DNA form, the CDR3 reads TGTGCCAGCAGTTACGACAGGGGCGATTACGAGCAGTACTTC. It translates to CASSYDRGDYEQYF.

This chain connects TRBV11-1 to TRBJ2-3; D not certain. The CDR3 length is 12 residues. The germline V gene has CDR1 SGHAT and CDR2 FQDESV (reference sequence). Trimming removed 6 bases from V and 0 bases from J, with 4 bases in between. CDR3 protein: CASRHSTDTQYF. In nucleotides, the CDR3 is TGTGCCAGCAGACACAGCACAGATACGCAGTATTTT.

CDR3 amino acids: CASSIGQGWRTEAFF. CDR3 DNA sequence: TGTGCCAGTAGTATTGGACAGGGGTGGAGGACTGAAGCTTTCTTT. The gene calls are TRBV19 and TRBJ1-1; TRBD1 aligns across 9 bases. The V gene's germline CDR1 is LNHDA and CDR2 SQIVND (reference sequence). The CDR3 consists of 15 residues. Trimming took 3 bases from V and 5 from J; bases not matched to a gene: 7.

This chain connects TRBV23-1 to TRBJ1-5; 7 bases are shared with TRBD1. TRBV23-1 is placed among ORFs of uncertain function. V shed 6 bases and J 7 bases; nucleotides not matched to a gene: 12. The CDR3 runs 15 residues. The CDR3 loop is CASSLIQGRHQPQHF. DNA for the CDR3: TGCGCCAGCAGCCTTATACAGGGGCGGCACCAGCCCCAGCATTTT.

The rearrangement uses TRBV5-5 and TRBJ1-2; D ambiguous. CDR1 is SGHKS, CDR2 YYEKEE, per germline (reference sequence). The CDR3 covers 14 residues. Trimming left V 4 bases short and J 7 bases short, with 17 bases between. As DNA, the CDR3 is TGTGCCAGCAGCACCGAGAGCCACTCTCGTGGCTACACCTTC. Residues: CASSTESHSRGYTF.

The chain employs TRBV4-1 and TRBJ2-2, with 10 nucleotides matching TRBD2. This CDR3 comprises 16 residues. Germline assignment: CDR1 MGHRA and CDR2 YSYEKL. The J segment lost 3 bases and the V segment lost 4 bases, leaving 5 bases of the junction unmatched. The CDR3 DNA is TGCGCCAGCAGCCTCCTAGCGGGGGCCTACACCGGGGAGCTGTTTTTT. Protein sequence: CASSLLAGAYTGELFF.

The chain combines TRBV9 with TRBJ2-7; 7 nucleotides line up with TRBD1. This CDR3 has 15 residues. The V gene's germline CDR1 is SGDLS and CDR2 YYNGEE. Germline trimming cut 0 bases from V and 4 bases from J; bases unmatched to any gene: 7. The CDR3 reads CASSVGLDRRYEQYF. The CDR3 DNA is TGTGCCAGCAGCGTAGGACTGGACAGGAGGTACGAGCAGTACTTC.

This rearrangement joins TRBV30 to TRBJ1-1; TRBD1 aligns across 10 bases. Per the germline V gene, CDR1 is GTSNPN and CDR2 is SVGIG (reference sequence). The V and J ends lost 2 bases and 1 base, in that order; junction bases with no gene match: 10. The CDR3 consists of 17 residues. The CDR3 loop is CAWSRLGQGIQNTEAFF. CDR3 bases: TGTGCCTGGAGTCGGTTGGGACAGGGGATACAGAACACTGAAGCTTTCTTT.

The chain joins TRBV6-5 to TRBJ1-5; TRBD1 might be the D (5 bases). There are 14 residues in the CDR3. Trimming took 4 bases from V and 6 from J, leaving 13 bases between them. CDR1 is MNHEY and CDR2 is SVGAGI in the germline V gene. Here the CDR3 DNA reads TGTGCCAGCAGTTCCAGGGATGACGGTCAGCCCCAGCATTTT. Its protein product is CASSSRDDGQPQHF.